What follows are 9 T cell receptor beta chains derived from one specimen sequenced in a study of T-cell reconstitution after alpha-beta-depleted transplantation in children. A TCRbeta library incorporating unique molecular identifiers was prepared. MiXCR, run by TCRdb on the PCR reads, gives a single entry per CDR3 protein. In the table there are a few hundred thousand distinct CDR3 sequences, around 27% of which are singletons. The starting material was PBMCs, obtained before TCRalphabeta/CD19-depleted stem cell transplant. These TCRs come from a boy less than two years old with Wiskott-Aldrich syndrome, due to receive a stem cell transplant.

This clonotype turned up a few times. This chain links TRBV12-3 or TRBV12-4 with TRBJ2-7, with TRBD2 as a possible D gene (6 bases). The CDR3 is 11 residues long. Trimming took 8 bases from V and 5 from J, leaving 10 bases between them. CDR3 in DNA: TGTGCCAGCGCCCGGGGGAACGAGCAGTACTTC. It specifies CASARGNEQYF.

V usage is TRBV7-1 and J usage is TRBJ2-1, with 7 bases aligning to TRBD2. TRBV7-1 is an open reading frame whose function is uncertain. The CDR3 consists of 15 residues. V shed 3 bases, J shed 4 bases, and the junction held 6 bases outside the gene matches. The CDR3 region has the DNA TGTGCCAGCAGCTCCTCCGGGACTAAGTACAATGAGCAGTTCTTC. It yields the protein CASSSSGTKYNEQFF.

The chain couples TRBV12-3 or TRBV12-4 to TRBJ2-1, with TRBD2 matching over 7 bases. V lost 6 bases, J lost 4 bases, and 12 bases stayed unmatched. This CDR3 comprises 16 residues. CDR3 nucleotides: TGTGCCAGCAGCACGCCAGCGGGAAGAACATACAATGAGCAGTTCTTC. It is translated as CASSTPAGRTYNEQFF.

The CDR3 DNA is TGTGCCACCGCATTAGAACTAGCAAACGGGGAGCTGTTTTTT. Protein: CATALELANGELFF. V is TRBV10-3 and J is TRBJ2-2; possible D gene TRBD2, 6 bases. V was shortened by 10 bases and J by 7 bases, with 19 bases between the two germline ends. From germline, CDR1 is ENHRY and CDR2 SYGVKD. The CDR3 extends over 14 amino acids.

The chain recombines TRBV5-1 with TRBJ2-7, with TRBD2 identical over 8 bases. The germline V gene encodes CDR1 SGHRS and CDR2 YFSETQ. CDR3 size: 14 residues. The junction had 5 bases not matched to a gene; V was cut back by 4 bases and J by 2 bases. The CDR3 loop reads CASSGGTSTYEQYF. For the CDR3, the DNA is TGCGCCAGCAGCGGGGGGACTAGTACCTACGAGCAGTACTTC.

As DNA, the CDR3 is TGCGCCAGCAGCCCTAGCGGGATCCCCTACAATGAGCAGTTCTTC. It translates to CASSPSGIPYNEQFF. V and J are TRBV5-1 and TRBJ2-1; 9 bases are shared with TRBD2. Looked up from germline, CDR1 is SGHRS and CDR2 is YFSETQ. V gave up 4 bases and J gave up 2 bases; unmatched junction bases: 4. The CDR3 has 15 residues.

This clonotype was seen a handful of times. The chain recombines TRBV12-3 or TRBV12-4 with TRBJ1-4; weak D call: TRBD1 (6 bases). This CDR3 has 13 amino acids. The V end was cut by 3 bases, the J end by 8 bases, with 10 bases between. CDR3: CASSFRGLEKLFF. CDR3 nucleotide sequence: TGTGCCAGCAGTTTCAGGGGATTAGAAAAACTGTTTTTT.

This clonotype was detected a few times. The J gene is TRBJ1-2, the V gene TRBV14; D may be TRBD1 (5 bases). V lost 0 bases, J lost 1 base, and 12 bases lay in between. The CDR3 runs to 16 residues. Germline assignment: CDR1 SGHDN and CDR2 FVKESK. For the CDR3, the DNA is TGTGCCAGCAGCCAAGAGCCACCGGGACGTAACTATGGCTACACCTTC. As protein: CASSQEPPGRNYGYTF.

The gene calls are TRBV20-1 and TRBJ1-6, with TRBD1 as a possible D gene (5 bases). The CDR3 covers 13 residues. With 0 bases removed from V and 10 bases from J, the gap between germline ends came to 10 bases. Per the germline V gene, CDR1 is DFQATT and CDR2 is SNEGSKA (reference sequence). The CDR3 nucleotides read TGCAGTGCTAGAGACGGGGGAGACTCACCCCTCCACTTT. Its protein is CSARDGGDSPLHF.